The present T cell receptor beta chain was sequenced within a study of Graves' ophthalmopathy and Graves' hyperthyroidism. CDR1 DFQATT and CDR2 SNEGSKA come from the germline V gene (reference sequence). CDR3 size: 14 residues. Unmatched junction bases numbered 9, after V lost 3 bases and J lost 5 bases. This clonotype was counted at least ten times. From RNA, the CDR3 regions of TCR beta chains were amplified and sequenced. Second-round multiplex PCR came after first-round RT-PCR with HTBI primers. TCRdb reprocessed the multiplex PCR reads via MiXCR and lists one record per CDR3 protein. Here the sample spans more than 550,000 distinct CDR3 sequences, roughly 39% being singletons.

The sample taken for sequencing was peripheral blood. The sequence was collected from an adult man with Graves' ophthalmopathy. The gene calls are TRBV20-1 and TRBJ1-1; 7 bases fit TRBD1. CDR3 sequence reads: CSASHKTGETEAFF. The CDR3 region has the DNA TGCAGTGCTAGCCACAAAACAGGGGAGACTGAAGCTTTCTTT.